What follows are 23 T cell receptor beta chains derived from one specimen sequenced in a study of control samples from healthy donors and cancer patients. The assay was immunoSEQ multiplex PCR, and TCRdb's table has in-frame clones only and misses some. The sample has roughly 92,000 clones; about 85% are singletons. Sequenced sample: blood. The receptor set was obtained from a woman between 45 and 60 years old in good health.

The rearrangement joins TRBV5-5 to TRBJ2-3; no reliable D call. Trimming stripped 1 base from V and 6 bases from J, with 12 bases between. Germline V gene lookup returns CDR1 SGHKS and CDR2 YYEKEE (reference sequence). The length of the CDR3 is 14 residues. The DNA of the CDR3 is TGTGCCAGCAGCTTGCTCCGGGTTGGGGATACGCAGTATTTT. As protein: CASSLLRVGDTQYF.

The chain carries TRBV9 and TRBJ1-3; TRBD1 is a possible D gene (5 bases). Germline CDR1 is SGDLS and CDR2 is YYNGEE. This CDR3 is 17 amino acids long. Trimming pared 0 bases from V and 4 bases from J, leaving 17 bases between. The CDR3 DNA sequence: TGTGCCAGCAGCGTAGCTGGGACCCCTCGTCCGGGAAACACCATATATTTT. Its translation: CASSVAGTPRPGNTIYF.

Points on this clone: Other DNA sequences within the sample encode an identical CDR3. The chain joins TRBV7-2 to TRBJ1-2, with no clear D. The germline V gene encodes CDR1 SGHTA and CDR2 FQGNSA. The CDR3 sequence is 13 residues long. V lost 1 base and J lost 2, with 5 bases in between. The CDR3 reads CASSLDGNYGYTF. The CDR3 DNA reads TGTGCCAGCAGCTTAGACGGAAACTATGGCTACACCTTC. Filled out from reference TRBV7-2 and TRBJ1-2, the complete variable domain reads GAGVSQSPSNKVTEKGKDVELRCDPISGHTALYWYRQSLGQGLEFLIYFQGNSAPDKSGLPSDRFSAERTGGSVSTLTIQRTQQEDSAVYLCASSLDGNYGYTFGSGTRLTVV.

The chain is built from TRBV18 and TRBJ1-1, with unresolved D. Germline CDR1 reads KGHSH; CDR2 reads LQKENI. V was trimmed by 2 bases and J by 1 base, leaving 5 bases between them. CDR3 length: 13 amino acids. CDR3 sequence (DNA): TGTGCCAGCTCACCAGATAAGAACACTGAAGCTTTCTTT. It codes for CASSPDKNTEAFF.

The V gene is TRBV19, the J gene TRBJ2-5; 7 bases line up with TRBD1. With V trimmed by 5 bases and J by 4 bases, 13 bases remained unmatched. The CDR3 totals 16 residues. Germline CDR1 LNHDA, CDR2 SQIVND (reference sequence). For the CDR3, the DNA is TGTGCCAGTAGTTTTACAGGGGCCGCCAGACCAGAGACCCAGTACTTC. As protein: CASSFTGAARPETQYF.

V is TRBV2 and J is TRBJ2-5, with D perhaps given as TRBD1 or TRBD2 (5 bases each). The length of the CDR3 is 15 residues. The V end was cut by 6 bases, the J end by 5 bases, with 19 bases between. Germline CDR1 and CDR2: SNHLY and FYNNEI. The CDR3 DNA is TGTGCCAGCAGGGGTGGGGGAAGGGCAAGGGAGACCCAGTACTTC. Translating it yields CASRGGGRARETQYF.

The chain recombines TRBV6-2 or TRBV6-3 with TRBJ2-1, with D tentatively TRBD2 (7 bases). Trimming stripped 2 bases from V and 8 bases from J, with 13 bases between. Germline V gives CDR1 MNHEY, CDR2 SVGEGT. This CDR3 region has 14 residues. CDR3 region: CASSYRGGIDEQFF. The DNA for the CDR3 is TGTGCCAGCAGTTACAGGGGGGGAATCGATGAGCAGTTCTTC.

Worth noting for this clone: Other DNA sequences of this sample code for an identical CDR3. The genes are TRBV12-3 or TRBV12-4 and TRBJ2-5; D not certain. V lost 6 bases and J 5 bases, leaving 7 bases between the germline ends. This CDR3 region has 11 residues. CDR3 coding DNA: TGTGCCAGCAGCCTTAGGGAGACCCAGTACTTC. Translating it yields CASSLRETQYF.

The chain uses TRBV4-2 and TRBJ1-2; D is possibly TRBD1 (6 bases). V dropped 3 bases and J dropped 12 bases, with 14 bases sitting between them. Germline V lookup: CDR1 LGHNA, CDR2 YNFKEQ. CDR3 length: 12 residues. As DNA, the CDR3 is TGTGCCAGCAGCCAGGGCAGGGGAGTCAACACCTTC. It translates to CASSQGRGVNTF.

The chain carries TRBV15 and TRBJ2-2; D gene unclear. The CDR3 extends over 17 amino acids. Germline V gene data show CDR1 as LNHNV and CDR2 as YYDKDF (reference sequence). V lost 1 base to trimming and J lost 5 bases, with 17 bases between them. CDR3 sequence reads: CATSRGPTTGETGELFF. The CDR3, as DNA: TGTGCCACCAGCAGAGGGCCTACAACGGGTGAGACCGGGGAGCTGTTTTTT.

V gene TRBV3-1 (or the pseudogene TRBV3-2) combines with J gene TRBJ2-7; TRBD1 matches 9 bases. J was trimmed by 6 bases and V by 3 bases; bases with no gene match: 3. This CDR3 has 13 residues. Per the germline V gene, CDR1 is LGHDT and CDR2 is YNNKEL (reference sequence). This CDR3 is CASSHPTGGEQYF. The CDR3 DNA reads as TGTGCCAGCAGCCACCCGACAGGGGGCGAGCAGTACTTC.

CDR3 sequence reads: CASSQGRWDTNQETQYF. For the CDR3, the DNA is TGTGCCAGCAGCCAAGGAAGGTGGGACACGAACCAAGAGACCCAGTACTTC. The chain combines TRBV14 with TRBJ2-5, with D maybe TRBD1 (6 bases). CDR3 length: 17 amino acids. Germline V gene sequence: CDR1 SGHDN, CDR2 FVKESK. The V gene lost 1 base and the J gene lost 0 bases, with 15 bases spanning the gap. The full variable domain, rest sourced from reference TRBV14 and TRBJ2-5, is EAGVTQFPSHSVIEKGQTVTLRCDPISGHDNLYWYRRVMGKEIKFLLHFVKESKQDESGMPNNRFLAERTGGTYSTLKVQPAELEDSGVYFCASSQGRWDTNQETQYFGPGTRLLVL.

The CDR3 DNA sequence: TGTGCCAGCAGACGACAGGGGGCGGACAATTCACCCCTCCACTTT. Translation gives CASRRQGADNSPLHF. V gene TRBV7-2 combines with J gene TRBJ1-6; TRBD1 matches at 10 bases. The CDR3 runs to 15 residues. Trimming cost V 6 bases and J 7 bases; bases outside gene matches: 6. Germline V gene lookup returns CDR1 SGHTA and CDR2 FQGNSA.

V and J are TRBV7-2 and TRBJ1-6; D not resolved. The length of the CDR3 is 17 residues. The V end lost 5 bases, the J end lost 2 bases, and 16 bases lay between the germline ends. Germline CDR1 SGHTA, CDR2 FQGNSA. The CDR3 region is CASSRGGSGAYNSPLHF. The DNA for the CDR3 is TGTGCCAGCAGCCGCGGTGGGTCTGGCGCCTATAATTCACCCCTCCACTTT.

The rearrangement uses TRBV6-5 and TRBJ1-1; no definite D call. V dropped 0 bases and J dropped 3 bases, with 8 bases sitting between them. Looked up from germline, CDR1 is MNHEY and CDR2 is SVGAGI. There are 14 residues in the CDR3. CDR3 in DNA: TGTGCCAGCAGTTACTCCAAGGGAGACACTGAAGCTTTCTTT. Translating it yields CASSYSKGDTEAFF.

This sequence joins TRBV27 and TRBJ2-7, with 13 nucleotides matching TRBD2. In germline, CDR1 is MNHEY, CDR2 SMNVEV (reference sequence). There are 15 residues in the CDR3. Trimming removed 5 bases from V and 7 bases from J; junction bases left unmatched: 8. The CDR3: CASSPRTSGGPEQYF. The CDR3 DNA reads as TGTGCCAGCAGTCCCCGGACTAGCGGGGGCCCTGAGCAGTACTTC.

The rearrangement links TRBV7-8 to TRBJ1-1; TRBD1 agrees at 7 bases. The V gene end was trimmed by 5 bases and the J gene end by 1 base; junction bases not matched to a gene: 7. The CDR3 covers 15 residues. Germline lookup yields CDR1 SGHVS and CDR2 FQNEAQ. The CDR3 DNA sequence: TGTGCCAGCAGCCCCAGGGGGGGGACGAACACTGAAGCTTTCTTT. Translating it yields CASSPRGGTNTEAFF.

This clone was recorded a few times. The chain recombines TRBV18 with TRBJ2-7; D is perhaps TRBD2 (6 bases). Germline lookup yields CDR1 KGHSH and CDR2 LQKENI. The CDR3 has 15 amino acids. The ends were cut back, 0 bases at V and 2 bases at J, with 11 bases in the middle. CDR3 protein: CASSPPGLSAYEQYF. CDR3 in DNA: TGTGCCAGCTCACCACCGGGACTGTCTGCCTACGAGCAGTACTTC.

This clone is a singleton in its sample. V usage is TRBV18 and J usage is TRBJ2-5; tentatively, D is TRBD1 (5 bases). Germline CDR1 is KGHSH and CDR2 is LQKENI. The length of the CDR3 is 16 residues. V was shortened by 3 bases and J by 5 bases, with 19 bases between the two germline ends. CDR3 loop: CASSPTNVQAVETQYF. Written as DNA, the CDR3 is TGTGCCAGCTCACCCACCAATGTACAGGCTGTTGAGACCCAGTACTTC.

This CDR3 reads CASSSSTPHLKDSGNTIYF. The CDR3 region has the DNA TGTGCCAGCAGCTCATCCACCCCCCATCTCAAGGACTCTGGAAACACCATATATTTT. This chain connects TRBV7-6 to TRBJ1-3; D call uncertain. CDR1 and CDR2 from the germline V gene are SGHVS and FNYEAQ. The CDR3 is made up of 19 amino acids. Between the trimmed V and J ends, which lost 4 bases and 0 bases, there was a span of 22 bases.

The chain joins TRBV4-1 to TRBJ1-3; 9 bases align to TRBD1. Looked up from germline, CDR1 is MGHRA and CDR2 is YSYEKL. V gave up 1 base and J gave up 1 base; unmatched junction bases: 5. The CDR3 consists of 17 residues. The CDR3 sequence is CASSQAGTGRSGNTIYF. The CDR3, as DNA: TGCGCCAGCAGCCAAGCAGGGACAGGGAGATCTGGAAACACCATATATTTT.

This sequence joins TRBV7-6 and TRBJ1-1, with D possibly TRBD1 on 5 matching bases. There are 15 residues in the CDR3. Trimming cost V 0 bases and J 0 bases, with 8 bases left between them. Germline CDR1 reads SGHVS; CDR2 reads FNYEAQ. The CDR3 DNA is TGTGCCAGCAGCTTAGCGGGGGGGATGAACACTGAAGCTTTCTTT. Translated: CASSLAGGMNTEAFF.

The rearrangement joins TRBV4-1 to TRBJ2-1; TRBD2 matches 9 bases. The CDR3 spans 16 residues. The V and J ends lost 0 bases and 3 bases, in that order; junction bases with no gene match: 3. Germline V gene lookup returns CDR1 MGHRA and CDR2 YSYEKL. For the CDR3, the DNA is TGCGCCAGCAGCCAAGACCGGACTAGCGTCTACAATGAGCAGTTCTTC. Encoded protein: CASSQDRTSVYNEQFF.